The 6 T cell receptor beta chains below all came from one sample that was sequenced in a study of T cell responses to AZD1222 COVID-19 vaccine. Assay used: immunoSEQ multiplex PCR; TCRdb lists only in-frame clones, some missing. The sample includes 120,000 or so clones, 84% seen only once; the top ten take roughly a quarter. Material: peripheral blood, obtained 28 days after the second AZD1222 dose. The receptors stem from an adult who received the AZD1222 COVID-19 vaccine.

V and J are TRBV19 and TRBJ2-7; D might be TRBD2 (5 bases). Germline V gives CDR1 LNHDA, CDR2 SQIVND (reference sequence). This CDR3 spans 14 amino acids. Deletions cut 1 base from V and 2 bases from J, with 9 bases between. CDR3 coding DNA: TGTGCCAGTAGTATAGGGGCCGGGACCTACGAGCAGTACTTC. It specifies CASSIGAGTYEQYF.

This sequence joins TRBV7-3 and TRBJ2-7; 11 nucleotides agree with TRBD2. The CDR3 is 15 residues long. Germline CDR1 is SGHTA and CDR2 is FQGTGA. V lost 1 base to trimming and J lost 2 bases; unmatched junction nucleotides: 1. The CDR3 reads CASSLNSGGAYEQYF. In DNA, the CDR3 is TGTGCCAGCAGCTTAAATAGCGGGGGGGCCTACGAGCAGTACTTC.

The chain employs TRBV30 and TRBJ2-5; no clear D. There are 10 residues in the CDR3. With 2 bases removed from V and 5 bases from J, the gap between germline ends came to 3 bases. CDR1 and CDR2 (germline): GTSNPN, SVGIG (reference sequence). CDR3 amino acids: CAWSRETQYF. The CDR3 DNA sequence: TGTGCCTGGAGTCGCGAGACCCAGTACTTC.

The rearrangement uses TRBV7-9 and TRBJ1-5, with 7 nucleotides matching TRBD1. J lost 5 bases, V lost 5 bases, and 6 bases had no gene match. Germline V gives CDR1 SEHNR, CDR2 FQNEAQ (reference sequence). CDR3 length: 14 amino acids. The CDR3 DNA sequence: TGTGCCAGCAGCCTCGACAGGGTAGATCAGCCCCAGCATTTT. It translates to CASSLDRVDQPQHF.

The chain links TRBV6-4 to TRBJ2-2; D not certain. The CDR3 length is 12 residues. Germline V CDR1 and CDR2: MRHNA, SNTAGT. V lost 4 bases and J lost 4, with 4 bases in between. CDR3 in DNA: TGTGCCAGCAGTGCAGGCACCGGGGAGCTGTTTTTT. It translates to CASSAGTGELFF.

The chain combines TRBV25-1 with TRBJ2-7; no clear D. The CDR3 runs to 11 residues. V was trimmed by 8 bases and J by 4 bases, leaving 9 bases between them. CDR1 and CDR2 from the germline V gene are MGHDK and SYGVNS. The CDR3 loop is CASLGNYEQYF. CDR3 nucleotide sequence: TGTGCCAGCCTAGGCAATTACGAGCAGTACTTC.